This T cell receptor (beta chain) was profiled in a study of T cells in Graves' hyperthyroidism and ophthalmopathy. Study-wide results and limits: Ophthalmopathy got predicted by the model a median approximately six months before its onset.

This clonotype showed up many times. Its specificity is unknown. The CDR3 regions of TCR beta were amplified from RNA transcripts. The primer set for the first-round RT-PCR of the TCR CDR3 was HTBI. TCRdb independently ran MiXCR on the multiplex PCR reads; one entry per CDR3 protein. This sample has roughly 840,000 distinct CDR3 sequences, with roughly 40% found just once. Germline assignment: CDR1 SGHVS and CDR2 FQNEAQ. The CDR3 loop spans 14 amino acids. The V and J ends lost 1 base and 6 bases respectively, with 12 bases between them. Sequencing used blood. The TCR comes from a man between 18 and 29 years old with Graves' hyperthyroidism. The chain recombines TRBV7-8 with TRBJ2-5, with TRBD2 as a possible D gene (5 bases). The CDR3 DNA is TGTGCCAGCAGCTTAGTAGGACTGGGAAAGACCCAGTACTTC. It is translated as CASSLVGLGKTQYF.